This T cell receptor (beta chain) was observed in a study of CD8+ T cells in alopecia areata. Background on the study: Tofacitinib treatment spanned 6 to 18 months, with 6 months off drug afterward.

The CDR3 runs to 14 residues. V was clipped by 5 bases and J by 6 bases; unmatched bases: 6. CDR1 SGHAT and CDR2 FQDESV come from the germline V gene (reference sequence). Extraction and reverse transcription of RNA yielded cDNA as the sequencing template. Clones were sequenced by immunoSEQ multiplex PCR, and TCRdb holds only the in-frame ones, with some missing. The top ten clones hold about 6% of a sample with about 150,000 clones, about 60% of them seen once. This chain joins TRBV11-1 and TRBJ2-2; 7 positions agree with TRBD1. The TCR was taken from a human donor with alopecia areata. The material was CD4+ T cells sorted from blood, obtained at week 0. The CDR3 bases are TGTGCCAGCAGCGAGCTTCAGGGGGCCGGGGAGCTGTTTTTT. Translation: CASSELQGAGELFF. The full variable domain, completed using reference TRBV11-1 and TRBJ2-2, is EAEVAQSPRYKITEKSQAVAFWCDPISGHATLYWYRQILGQGPELLVQFQDESVVDDSQLPKDRFSAERLKGVDSTLKIQPAELGDSAMYLCASSELQGAGELFFGEGSRLTVL.